This T cell receptor beta chain came from a study of cytomegalovirus exposure and HLA in healthy donors. The PCR employed 60 Vbeta primers together with 13 Jbeta primers. Authors' data handling: Counted up in a later analysis, unique TCR beta chains came to around 80 million, with around 9.9 million shared. Profiled with immunoSEQ multiplex PCR; TCRdb holds only in-frame clones, not every one. V, J and clone size were drawn from that table, and D and trimming were deduced from the DNA. The sample has under 200,000 clones; about 77% are singletons. Germline V gene sequence: CDR1 WNHNN, CDR2 SYGVQD (reference sequence). The CDR3 is 15 residues long. The germline V and J ends were trimmed by 0 bases and 2 bases, with 10 bases remaining between them.

The receptor's source is a man in his fifties or sixties in good health and CMV-seronegative. Sequencing input: PBMCs. The rearrangement uses TRBV10-1 and TRBJ1-1; D possibly corresponds to TRBD1 (5 bases). CDR3 DNA sequence: TGCGCCAGCAGTGAGTCTCGACAGCCAAACACTGAAGCTTTCTTT. Translated, it gives CASSESRQPNTEAFF.